These 29 T cell receptor beta chains originate from one sample sequenced in a study of OX40 agonist ivuxolimab in advanced cancers. Produced via immunoSEQ multiplex PCR; TCRdb's table is partial and in-frame only. Here the sample spans approximately 10,000 clones, 63% being singletons. This material consisted of CD4+ or CD8+ T cells sorted from blood, taken in a trial of the OX40 agonist ivuxolimab. The receptors derive from an adult with an advanced solid tumor such as melanoma, head and neck, liver or kidney cancer.

In this sample, this clone turned up a few times. This sequence joins TRBV19 and TRBJ1-6; D is undetermined. Trimming cost V 5 bases and J 9 bases, with 8 bases left between them. Germline V gene lookup returns CDR1 LNHDA and CDR2 SQIVND (reference sequence). The CDR3 runs to 12 residues. DNA of the CDR3: TGTGCCAGTAGTTTCACACCTTCACCCCTCCACTTT. Translated, it gives CASSFTPSPLHF.

By share of the sample, this clone is medium-sized. This sequence joins TRBV10-3 and TRBJ1-1; D remains ambiguous. There are 15 residues in the CDR3. V lost 6 bases to trimming and J lost 3 bases, with 17 bases between them. Germline assignment: CDR1 ENHRY and CDR2 SYGVKD. CDR3 protein: CAIRIMVGGDTEAFF. In nucleotides, the CDR3 is TGTGCCATCAGGATTATGGTGGGCGGGGACACTGAAGCTTTCTTT.

This chain links TRBV7-6 with TRBJ2-7, with D perhaps matching TRBD2 (6 bases). Trimming took off 4 bases at V and 5 bases at J, with 21 bases between the two ends. The germline CDR1 and CDR2 sequences are SGHVS and FNYEAQ. This CDR3 region has 16 residues. The CDR3 DNA reads as TGTGCCAGCAGCTGGGACCGGGACCAGGGCGGGGACGAGCAGTACTTC. It codes for CASSWDRDQGGDEQYF.

The V gene is TRBV14, the J gene TRBJ2-5; either TRBD1 or TRBD2 may supply D (5 bases each). Trimming cost V 0 bases and J 5 bases, with 19 bases left between them. Germline CDR1 SGHDN, CDR2 FVKESK. The CDR3 loop spans 17 amino acids. The CDR3 DNA sequence: TGTGCCAGCAGCCAAGAGTTCGGGGACCCAGCGGTGGAGACCCAGTACTTC. Protein sequence: CASSQEFGDPAVETQYF.

The sample holds one count of this clone. The chain uses TRBV9 and TRBJ2-7; 13 bases fit TRBD2. This CDR3 has 15 amino acids. After removal of 2 bases from V and 1 base from J, the junction contained 0 bases not matched to a gene. In germline, CDR1 is SGDLS, CDR2 YYNGEE. The CDR3 here is CASSVGLAGSYEQYF. CDR3 sequence (DNA): TGTGCCAGCAGCGTGGGACTAGCGGGATCCTACGAGCAGTACTTC. The full variable domain, with the rest looked up from reference TRBV9 and TRBJ2-7, is DSGVTQTPKHLITATGQRVTLRCSPRSGDLSVYWYQQSLDQGLQFLIQYYNGEERAKGNILERFSAQQFPDLHSELNLSSLELGDSALYFCASSVGLAGSYEQYFGPGTRLTVT.

Details on this clone: A junction end diverges from the germline sequence, so it may reflect a read error. The V gene is TRBV7-7, the J gene TRBJ1-4; unclear D gene. The CDR3 contains 17 residues. In germline, CDR1 is SSHAT, CDR2 FNYEAQ (reference sequence). CDR3 loop: CASSLIVRSAYNEKLFF. CDR3 DNA: TGTGCTAGCAGCTTAATTGTGCGTTCAGCTTACAATGAAAAACTGTTTTTT.

This sequence joins TRBV7-6 and TRBJ2-5; tentatively, D is TRBD1 or TRBD2 (5 bases each). Near its end, the DNA agrees better with TRBJ2-7, so the J call may be wrong. The CDR3 has 14 amino acids. CDR1 is SGHVS, CDR2 FNYEAQ, per germline. As DNA, the CDR3 is TGTGCCAGCCGCCCGGGGACCGAACTCTACGAGCAGTACTTC. It is translated as CASRPGTELYEQYF.

The chain carries TRBV19 and TRBJ1-5; a possible D gene is TRBD1 (5 bases). There are 15 residues in the CDR3. V was cut by 5 bases and J by 0 bases, with 11 bases left in between. CDR1 is LNHDA and CDR2 is SQIVND in the germline V gene (reference sequence). CDR3 nucleotides: TGTGCCAGTAGTTGGGGGGGGTATAGCAATCAGCCCCAGCATTTT. It is translated as CASSWGGYSNQPQHF.

V usage is TRBV6-5 and J usage is TRBJ1-2; a weak D match, TRBD1 (6 bases). Per the germline V gene, CDR1 is MNHEY and CDR2 is SVGAGI. Deletions cut 5 bases from V and 6 bases from J, with 10 bases between. The CDR3 sequence is 12 residues long. In DNA form, the CDR3 reads TGTGCCAGCAGTGGGGGGCGGCATGGCTACACCTTC. As protein: CASSGGRHGYTF.

This chain connects TRBV21-1 to TRBJ2-7; the table's TRBD1 call for D was not verified on the DNA. TRBV21-1 is a documented pseudogene. This CDR3 contains 20 residues. Here the CDR3 DNA reads TGTGCCACCACAGCACAACGCATAATAACCGGGACAGAGAAGTCCTACGAGCAGTACTTC. Its protein is CATTAQRIITGTEKSYEQYF.

Sample share makes this clone medium-sized. The chain links TRBV21-1 to TRBJ2-7; the table calls TRBD1, which could not be checked here. TRBV21-1 is classified as a pseudogene. CDR3 size: 16 residues. The CDR3 loop reads CASSKEAVRDRERQYF. CDR3 sequence (DNA): TGTGCCAGCAGCAAAGAGGCCGTCCGGGACAGGGAGAGGCAGTACTTC.

The chain carries TRBV4-1 and TRBJ2-7; 11 bases match TRBD2. The V segment lost 6 bases and the J segment 1 base; nucleotides outside the gene matches: 5. CDR1 MGHRA and CDR2 YSYEKL come from the germline V gene. The CDR3 length is 15 residues. This CDR3 reads CASSPGTSGSYEQYF. The CDR3 nucleotides read TGCGCCAGCAGTCCCGGGACTAGCGGTTCCTACGAGCAGTACTTC.

The V gene is TRBV7-9, the J gene TRBJ1-1; D not resolved. V lost 5 bases, J lost 10 bases, and 11 bases lay in between. The germline CDR1 and CDR2 sequences are SEHNR and FQNEAQ (reference sequence). This CDR3 region has 11 residues. The CDR3 loop reads CASSDLPGAFF. The DNA of the CDR3 is TGTGCCAGCAGCGATCTTCCGGGAGCTTTCTTT.

The V call is TRBV10-2, the J call TRBJ2-1; 9 bases match TRBD1. The CDR3 is 20 residues long. Germline CDR1 and CDR2: WSHSY and SAAADI. V was clipped by 0 bases and J by 7 bases; unmatched bases: 19. The CDR3: CASSESTGGLGGRGSNEQFF. The CDR3 region has the DNA TGCGCCAGCAGTGAGTCCACAGGGGGCTTAGGGGGCCGGGGCTCGAATGAGCAGTTCTTC.

The chain has TRBV9 and TRBJ2-7; D perhaps matches TRBD1 (5 bases). This CDR3 has 14 amino acids. The V and J ends lost 0 bases and 4 bases respectively, with 11 bases between them. Germline V gene sequence: CDR1 SGDLS, CDR2 YYNGEE. Here the CDR3 DNA reads TGTGCCAGCAGCGTAGACTGGGGCCCTTACGAGCAGTACTTC. Its protein product is CASSVDWGPYEQYF. The full variable domain, its missing parts supplied by reference TRBV9 and TRBJ2-7, is DSGVTQTPKHLITATGQRVTLRCSPRSGDLSVYWYQQSLDQGLQFLIQYYNGEERAKGNILERFSAQQFPDLHSELNLSSLELGDSALYFCASSVDWGPYEQYFGPGTRLTVT.

The chain employs TRBV7-2 and TRBJ2-1, with D perhaps TRBD2 (5 bases). The CDR3 runs 12 residues. V was clipped by 6 bases and J by 8 bases, with 11 bases between them. The germline CDR1 and CDR2 sequences are SGHTA and FQGNSA. The CDR3 protein is CASSEMGDEQFF. The CDR3 bases are TGTGCCAGCAGTGAGATGGGAGATGAGCAGTTCTTC.

As DNA, the CDR3 is TGTGCCAGCAGTCGCGAGCGGGGGGGGTATTTT. Amino acid sequence: CASSRERGGYF. This rearrangement joins TRBV27 to TRBJ2-3; 10 nucleotides align to TRBD2. The CDR3 sequence is 11 residues long. The junction had 4 bases not matched to a gene; V was cut back by 5 bases and J by 14 bases. The germline gives CDR1 MNHEY, CDR2 SMNVEV (reference sequence).

This chain connects TRBV6-9 to TRBJ2-7; 10 bases agree with TRBD2. V was pared by 5 bases and J by 0 bases, with 4 bases of the junction left unmatched. CDR3 size: 15 residues. The V gene's germline CDR1 is MNHGY and CDR2 SVAAGI. The CDR3 sequence is CASSEASGSSYEQYF. The CDR3, as DNA: TGTGCCAGCAGTGAAGCTAGCGGGAGCTCCTACGAGCAGTACTTC.

The V gene is TRBV2, the J gene TRBJ1-1; 7 bases match TRBD1. V dropped 7 bases and J dropped 6; count of bases not matched to a gene: 5. This CDR3 has 12 amino acids. Germline V gene sequence: CDR1 SNHLY, CDR2 FYNNEI. The CDR3 region has the DNA TGTGCCAGCACCGCCGACAGGGCTGAAGCTTTCTTT. Its translation: CASTADRAEAFF.

The chain is built from TRBV25-1 and TRBJ2-7; TRBD1 might be the D (5 bases). The CDR3 has 16 residues. CDR1 is MGHDK and CDR2 is SYGVNS in the germline V gene. Deletions cut 6 bases from V and 5 bases from J, with 23 bases between. For the CDR3, the DNA is TGTGCCAGCAGGGACACGCTACGGTGGGATAGTGACGAGCAGTACTTC. It codes for CASRDTLRWDSDEQYF.

For this clone: This specimen includes other DNA sequences encoding the same CDR3. The chain has TRBV28 and TRBJ2-7, with 8 bases matching TRBD2. CDR1 is MDHEN and CDR2 is SYDVKM in the germline V gene. V shed 2 bases, J shed 4 bases, and the junction held 4 bases outside the gene matches. This CDR3 is 14 amino acids long. The CDR3 sequence: CASSLSGRFYEQYF. CDR3 sequence (DNA): TGTGCCAGCAGTTTAAGCGGGAGATTTTACGAGCAGTACTTC. Full variable domain (missing parts from reference TRBV28 and TRBJ2-7): DVKVTQSSRYLVKRTGEKVFLECVQDMDHENMFWYRQDPGLGLRLIYFSYDVKMKEKGDIPEGYSVSREKKERFSLILESASTNQTSMYLCASSLSGRFYEQYFGPGTRLTVT.

Only one count was recorded for this clone. The chain recombines TRBV19 with TRBJ2-1; D remains unclear. Germline lookup yields CDR1 LNHDA and CDR2 SQIVND (reference sequence). Trimming pared 3 bases from V and 7 bases from J, leaving 16 bases between. CDR3 length: 15 amino acids. CDR3 bases: TGTGCCAGTAGTATCGGGCCTTTTCTGGGGAATGAGCAGTTCTTC. Amino acid sequence: CASSIGPFLGNEQFF.

The chain combines TRBV5-1 with TRBJ2-7; the D is unclear. Trimming took 4 bases from V and 3 from J, leaving 14 bases between them. There are 14 residues in the CDR3. The germline V gene has CDR1 SGHRS and CDR2 YFSETQ. This CDR3 is CASSPLAVYYEQYF. CDR3 in DNA: TGCGCCAGCAGCCCGCTTGCAGTTTACTACGAGCAGTACTTC.

A remark on this clone: The junction and the germline gene differ at one end; a read error may be behind it. The rearrangement links TRBV12-5 to TRBJ1-1; possible D gene TRBD1, 6 bases. CDR1 is LGHNT and CDR2 is FRNRAP in the germline V gene. The CDR3 consists of 13 residues. The CDR3 region has the DNA TGTGCTAGTGGTCTGGACAGTACCACTGGAGCTTTCTTT. Translated, it gives CASGLDSTTGAFF.

The chain combines TRBV7-9 with TRBJ2-5; tentatively, D is TRBD1 (5 bases). The germline gives CDR1 SEHNR, CDR2 FQNEAQ (reference sequence). V was trimmed by 5 bases and J by 5 bases, leaving 12 bases between them. This CDR3 is built from 13 residues. CDR3 loop: CASSQQVGETQYF. The CDR3 nucleotides read TGTGCCAGCAGCCAACAGGTCGGGGAGACCCAGTACTTC. The whole variable domain, remainder taken from reference TRBV7-9 and TRBJ2-5, is DTGVSQNPRHKITKRGQNVTFRCDPISEHNRLYWYRQTLGQGPEFLTYFQNEAQLEKSRLLSDRFSAERPKGSFSTLEIQRTEQGDSAMYLCASSQQVGETQYFGPGTRLLVL.

This clone was seen once. The gene calls are TRBV5-1 and TRBJ2-1, with D maybe TRBD2 (6 bases). V lost 0 bases and J lost 2, with 9 bases in between. The CDR3 spans 15 residues. Germline-derived CDR1 and CDR2 are SGHRS and YFSETQ. CDR3 region: CASSLAPGAYNEQFF. The DNA for the CDR3 is TGCGCCAGCAGCTTGGCCCCGGGAGCCTACAATGAGCAGTTCTTC. The full variable domain, completed using reference TRBV5-1 and TRBJ2-1, is KAGVTQTPRYLIKTRGQQVTLSCSPISGHRSVSWYQQTPGQGLQFLFEYFSETQRNKGNFPGRFSGRQFSNSRSEMNVSTLELGDSALYLCASSLAPGAYNEQFFGPGTRLTVL.

This clone was detected many times. The V and J genes are TRBV6-5 and TRBJ1-1; TRBD1 matches at 7 bases. The V segment lost 6 bases and the J segment 6 bases; nucleotides outside the gene matches: 7. CDR3 size: 13 residues. From germline, CDR1 is MNHEY and CDR2 SVGAGI. This CDR3 is CASSLTGTAEAFF. DNA for the CDR3: TGTGCCAGCAGCCTGACAGGGACCGCTGAAGCTTTCTTT.

This sequence joins TRBV6-5 and TRBJ2-7; D possibly corresponds to TRBD2 (6 bases). In germline, CDR1 is MNHEY, CDR2 SVGAGI. Trimming took off 2 bases at V and 7 bases at J, with 9 bases between the two ends. The CDR3 is 12 residues long. Here the CDR3 DNA reads TGTGCCAGCAGTTACATCGGAGGGGAGCAGTACTTC. It specifies CASSYIGGEQYF.

The V gene is TRBV2, the J gene TRBJ2-2; D uncertain. V was cut by 4 bases and J by 4 bases, with 10 bases left in between. Germline V lookup: CDR1 SNHLY, CDR2 FYNNEI. The CDR3 spans 14 residues. The CDR3, as DNA: TGTGCCAGCAGTGTAGGGCGAGGCACCGGGGAGCTGTTTTTT. Its translation: CASSVGRGTGELFF.